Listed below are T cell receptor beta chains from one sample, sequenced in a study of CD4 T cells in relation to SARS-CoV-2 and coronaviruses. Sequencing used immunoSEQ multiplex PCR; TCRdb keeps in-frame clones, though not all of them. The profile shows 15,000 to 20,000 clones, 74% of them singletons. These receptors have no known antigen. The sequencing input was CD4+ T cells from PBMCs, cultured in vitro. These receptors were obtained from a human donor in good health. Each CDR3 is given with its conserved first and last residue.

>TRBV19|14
CASSIQAGGLEAFF
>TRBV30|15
CAWRDRGATNEKLFF
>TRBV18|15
CASSPRSRGDEKLFF
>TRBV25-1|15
CASSDDRGSYNEQFF
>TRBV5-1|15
CASSLSGGSYNEQFF
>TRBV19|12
CASSASKEKLFF
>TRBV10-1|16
CASSDQKSGIMGEQYF
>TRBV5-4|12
CASSWEKGEQFF
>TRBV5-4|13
CASSLGGGRELFF
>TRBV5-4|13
CASSLPDNTEAFF
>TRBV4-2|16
CASSQDPRSMNTEAFF
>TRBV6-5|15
CASSGLAGLRETQYF
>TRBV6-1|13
CASSEAGRTEAFF
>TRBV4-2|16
CASSLTTGQTGNEQFF
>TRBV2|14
CASSTDRGYGEQFF
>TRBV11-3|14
CASSLDAGTGELFF
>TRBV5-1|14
CASTTNSNTGELFF
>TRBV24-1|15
CATSDLVQGGETQYF
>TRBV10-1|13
CASSETGVGEQFF
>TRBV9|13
CASSVESNYGYTF
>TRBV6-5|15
CASSRGGVYNSPLHF
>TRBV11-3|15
CASSLMVAGGRKQFF
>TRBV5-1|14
CASSLDGPNQPQHF
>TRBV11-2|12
CASSSAGIEQYF